These 32 T cell receptor beta chains originate from one sample sequenced in a study of T cells in Graves' hyperthyroidism and ophthalmopathy. It was RNA transcripts that yielded the amplified TCR beta CDR3 regions. The HTBI set primed first-round TCR CDR3 RT-PCR. MiXCR was run by TCRdb on the multiplex PCR reads, yielding one entry per CDR3 protein. The repertoire holds some 760,000 distinct CDR3 sequences, less than 15% seen once, with roughly 10% in the top ten. The sequenced sample consisted of blood. These receptors were collected from a woman aged 18-29 years with Graves' hyperthyroidism.

Comments on this clonotype: The junction differs from germline at one of its ends, possibly a read error. This sequence joins TRBV5-8 and TRBJ1-1; possibly TRBD1 for D (5 bases). This CDR3 is built from 15 residues. Germline CDR1 reads SGHTS; CDR2 reads YDEGEE. The CDR3 region is CASSPGPSWGTEALF. The CDR3 region has the DNA TGTGCCAGCAGCCCAGGACCCTCTTGGGGCACTGAAGCTCTCTTT.

This clonotype was seen at least ten times. This chain joins TRBV6-1 and TRBJ2-3, with a weak D call TRBD1 (5 bases). The CDR3 runs to 12 residues. Germline assignment: CDR1 MNHNS and CDR2 SASEGT. The ends were cut back, 5 bases at V and 9 bases at J, with 12 bases in the middle. Here the CDR3 reads CASSLRARTQYF. The CDR3 DNA reads as TGTGCCAGCAGTCTCAGGGCGCGCACGCAGTATTTT.

The genes are TRBV4-2 and TRBJ1-1; 10 bases fit TRBD1. Trimming took 3 bases from V and 10 from J; bases not matched to a gene: 2. In germline, CDR1 is LGHNA, CDR2 YNFKEQ. CDR3 length equals 12 residues. The CDR3 region has the DNA TGTGCCAGCAGCCAGGGACAGGGGAGAGCTTTCTTT. It encodes CASSQGQGRAFF.

The rearrangement joins TRBV6-6 to TRBJ2-1; TRBD1 matches at 9 bases. The CDR3 is 16 residues long. V lost 6 bases and J lost 10; bases outside the gene matches: 16. Germline V gives CDR1 MNHNY, CDR2 SVGAGI (reference sequence). The DNA of the CDR3 is TGTGCCAGCAGCCGATACCCGGGACAGGGTAGCAGGGAGCAGTTCTTC. Protein product: CASSRYPGQGSREQFF.

This clonotype was counted only a few times. The chain uses TRBV6-5 and TRBJ1-6; tentatively, D is TRBD1 (5 bases). Trimming left V 2 bases short and J 9 bases short, with 23 bases between. Germline V gene sequence: CDR1 MNHEY, CDR2 SVGAGI. The CDR3 is made up of 18 amino acids. The CDR3 reads CASSYRGRVAQVTSPLHF. CDR3 DNA: TGTGCCAGCAGTTACCGCGGGAGGGTTGCACAGGTCACTTCACCCCTCCACTTT.

The V gene is TRBV11-2, the J gene TRBJ2-7; no clear D. Germline V gene sequence: CDR1 SGHAT, CDR2 FQNNGV. Trimming pared 3 bases from V and 1 base from J, leaving 10 bases between. CDR3 length equals 14 residues. The CDR3 loop is CASSFLTRSYEQYF. DNA of the CDR3: TGTGCCAGCAGCTTCTTAACAAGATCCTACGAGCAGTACTTC.

The chain has TRBV6-1 and TRBJ2-7; a possible D gene is TRBD1 (6 bases). Trimming removed 5 bases at V and 4 bases at J, with 12 bases between. This CDR3 comprises 13 residues. The germline CDR1 and CDR2 sequences are MNHNS and SASEGT. CDR3 in DNA: TGTGCCAGCAGTCAGATACAGGGTTACGAGCAGTACTTC. It translates to CASSQIQGYEQYF.

This clonotype occurred a few times. The rearrangement uses TRBV13 and TRBJ2-3; TRBD2 matches at 9 bases. The CDR3 consists of 16 residues. J was trimmed by 4 bases and V by 6 bases; bases with no gene match: 11. CDR1 PRHDT and CDR2 FYEKMQ come from the germline V gene (reference sequence). CDR3 nucleotide sequence: TGTGCCAGCAGTTCCCTGGGAGCGGGAGGAGCAGATACGCAGTATTTT. It codes for CASSSLGAGGADTQYF. Together with reference TRBV13 and TRBJ2-3, the CDR3 gives the full variable domain: AAGVIQSPRHLIKEKRETATLKCYPIPRHDTVYWYQQGPGQDPQFLISFYEKMQSDKGSIPDRFSAQQFSDYHSELNMSSLELGDSALYFCASSSLGAGGADTQYFGPGTRLTVL.

This clonotype appeared many times. V gene TRBV10-3 combines with J gene TRBJ2-7, with TRBD1 matching 10 bases. The CDR3 has 15 residues. CDR1 ENHRY and CDR2 SYGVKD come from the germline V gene. With V trimmed by 3 bases and J by 2 bases, 4 bases remained unmatched. CDR3 loop: CAISDSGTGAYEQYF. DNA of the CDR3: TGTGCCATCAGTGATTCCGGGACAGGGGCCTACGAGCAGTACTTC.

The rearrangement uses TRBV24-1 and TRBJ2-2; D unclear. This CDR3 is 14 amino acids long. V lost 0 bases and J lost 4, with 5 bases in between. Germline V CDR1 and CDR2: KGHDR, SFDVKD. The CDR3 region is CATSDLTATGELFF. The CDR3 region has the DNA TGTGCCACCAGTGATTTGACAGCCACCGGGGAGCTGTTTTTT.

This chain connects TRBV7-9 to TRBJ1-6; 10 bases fit TRBD1. The germline CDR1 and CDR2 sequences are SEHNR and FQNEAQ (reference sequence). Germline trimming cut 2 bases from V and 7 bases from J; bases unmatched to any gene: 5. CDR3 size: 16 residues. CDR3 nucleotide sequence: TGTGCCAGCAGCTTAATCATGGGACAGGGGAATTCACCCCTCCACTTT. Protein: CASSLIMGQGNSPLHF. The variable domain in full, completed from reference TRBV7-9 and TRBJ1-6, reads DTGVSQNPRHKITKRGQNVTFRCDPISEHNRLYWYRQTLGQGPEFLTYFQNEAQLEKSRLLSDRFSAERPKGSFSTLEIQRTEQGDSAMYLCASSLIMGQGNSPLHFGNGTRLTVT.

The CDR3, as DNA: TGTGCCAGCAGTCTACAGGGGCTAGCCAAAAACATTCAGTACTTC. Its translation: CASSLQGLAKNIQYF. The genes are TRBV7-2 and TRBJ2-4; 7 bases agree with TRBD1. CDR3 length: 15 residues. Germline assignment: CDR1 SGHTA and CDR2 FQGNSA. V dropped 6 bases and J dropped 0; count of bases not matched to a gene: 5.

This clonotype was counted ten times or more. The rearrangement links TRBV30 to TRBJ2-7; unclear D gene. The CDR3 loop spans 12 amino acids. Germline V gives CDR1 GTSNPN, CDR2 SVGIG (reference sequence). V dropped 5 bases and J dropped 1 base, with 9 bases sitting between them. The CDR3 is CAWAAGSYEQYF. Written as DNA, the CDR3 is TGTGCCTGGGCGGCTGGGTCCTACGAGCAGTACTTC.

Many counts were recorded for this clonotype. The chain recombines TRBV6-1 with TRBJ2-1; either TRBD1 or TRBD2 may supply D (6 bases each). The CDR3 contains 15 residues. In germline, CDR1 is MNHNS, CDR2 SASEGT. Trimming took 5 bases from V and 9 from J, leaving 20 bases between them. The CDR3 protein is CASSSAGHSTIEQFF. CDR3 DNA sequence: TGTGCCAGCAGTTCCGCGGGACATTCTACCATTGAGCAGTTCTTC.

This clonotype was counted at least ten times. The V and J genes are TRBV30 and TRBJ2-7; no clear D. V dropped 3 bases and J dropped 4 bases, with 19 bases sitting between them. The CDR3 length is 15 residues. Germline loops: CDR1 GTSNPN, CDR2 SVGIG (reference sequence). CDR3 sequence reads: CAWRSSGQKAYEQYF. In DNA form, the CDR3 reads TGTGCCTGGAGGAGCTCCGGGCAGAAAGCTTACGAGCAGTACTTC.

This clonotype was seen many times. The chain carries TRBV15 and TRBJ2-7, with unresolved D. CDR1 LNHNV and CDR2 YYDKDF come from the germline V gene (reference sequence). The V end lost 0 bases, the J end lost 1 base, and 10 bases lay between the germline ends. The CDR3 extends over 15 amino acids. The CDR3: CATSRDRHKSYEQYF. CDR3 coding DNA: TGTGCCACCAGCAGAGATCGGCACAAGTCCTACGAGCAGTACTTC.

This clonotype was seen at least ten times. The J gene is TRBJ2-1, the V gene TRBV11-2; TRBD2 aligns across 9 bases. Germline V CDR1 and CDR2: SGHAT, FQNNGV. This CDR3 has 16 residues. The V segment lost 0 bases and the J segment 9 bases; nucleotides outside the gene matches: 9. The CDR3: CASSLDAGLAFGEQFF. CDR3 bases: TGTGCCAGCAGCTTAGATGCGGGACTAGCTTTCGGTGAGCAGTTCTTC.

This clonotype was seen ten or more times. The chain employs TRBV28 and TRBJ1-2, with D possibly matching TRBD1 (5 bases). The CDR3 spans 18 residues. V dropped 1 base and J dropped 4 bases, with 22 bases sitting between them. From germline, CDR1 is MDHEN and CDR2 SYDVKM. This chain's CDR3 is CASSLLFWDASLGYGYTF. CDR3 DNA: TGTGCCAGCAGTTTATTATTTTGGGACGCATCACTGGGCTATGGCTACACCTTC.

This sequence joins TRBV6-1 and TRBJ2-4; 12 bases are shared with TRBD2. Germline V gives CDR1 MNHNS, CDR2 SASEGT. The CDR3 has 15 amino acids. V lost 7 bases, J lost 6 bases, and 7 bases stayed unmatched. The CDR3 DNA is TGTGCCAGCACCCGACTAGCGGGAGAGGGAAACATTCAGTACTTC. This codes for CASTRLAGEGNIQYF.

The chain employs TRBV11-2 and TRBJ2-3, with D possibly TRBD2 on 6 matching bases. V lost 5 bases and J 1 base, leaving 13 bases between the germline ends. Germline V CDR1 and CDR2: SGHAT, FQNNGV. The CDR3 has 15 residues. This chain's CDR3 is CASSLSGGRTDTQYF. The CDR3 DNA reads TGTGCCAGCAGCCTTAGCGGAGGGCGCACAGATACGCAGTATTTT.

This clonotype was seen at least ten times. The rearrangement links TRBV20-1 to TRBJ2-7, with TRBD2 identical over 11 bases. Trimming cost V 7 bases and J 2 bases; bases outside gene matches: 4. Germline V gene sequence: CDR1 DFQATT, CDR2 SNEGSKA (reference sequence). This CDR3 has 13 amino acids. The CDR3 bases are TGCAGTGGGTGGGGACTAGCGGCCTACGAGCAGTACTTC. Its translation is CSGWGLAAYEQYF.

This chain joins TRBV7-9 and TRBJ2-7, with 10 bases that match TRBD2. Germline V gives CDR1 SEHNR, CDR2 FQNEAQ (reference sequence). With V trimmed by 5 bases and J by 4 bases, 11 bases remained unmatched. CDR3 length: 16 amino acids. The CDR3 protein is CASSPKASGSRYEQYF. CDR3 in DNA: TGTGCCAGCAGCCCGAAAGCTAGCGGGAGTAGGTACGAGCAGTACTTC.

This clonotype was seen at least ten times. The chain links TRBV6-5 to TRBJ2-2; TRBD2 agrees at 8 bases. This CDR3 is 17 amino acids long. Looked up from germline, CDR1 is MNHEY and CDR2 is SVGAGI. The ends lost 0 bases at V and 6 bases at J; junction bases unmatched: 9. In DNA, the CDR3 is TGTGCCAGCAGTTACTCAAGGACTAGCAATACGGCCGGGGAGCTGTTTTTT. It translates to CASSYSRTSNTAGELFF.

The chain employs TRBV27 and TRBJ2-7; 10 positions agree with TRBD1. Germline V gene sequence: CDR1 MNHEY, CDR2 SMNVEV (reference sequence). There are 16 residues in the CDR3. With V trimmed by 8 bases and J by 5 bases, 15 bases remained unmatched. DNA of the CDR3: TGTGCCAGCCGTATTACAGGGACAGGGGCCGCGCACGAGCAGTACTTC. Protein product: CASRITGTGAAHEQYF.

The CDR3 here is CASSPSWSGIEEQYF. DNA of the CDR3: TGTGCCAGCAGTCCCTCGTGGAGCGGGATCGAAGAGCAGTACTTC. This rearrangement joins TRBV6-1 to TRBJ2-7; TRBD2 matches at 7 bases. The V segment lost 5 bases and the J segment 7 bases; nucleotides outside the gene matches: 14. The CDR3 is 15 residues long. Germline values: CDR1 MNHNS, CDR2 SASEGT.

This clonotype was detected only a few times. The chain links TRBV29-1 to TRBJ2-5; 12 bases match TRBD2. The V gene end was trimmed by 6 bases and the J gene end by 5 bases; junction bases not matched to a gene: 7. CDR3 length equals 14 residues. Germline CDR1 SQVTM, CDR2 ANQGSEA. DNA for the CDR3: TGCAGCGTAGCTCGGACTAGCGGGACCGAGACCCAGTACTTC. Amino acid sequence: CSVARTSGTETQYF.

This chain connects TRBV6-1 to TRBJ2-1; 8 bases are a match to TRBD2. Germline assignment: CDR1 MNHNS and CDR2 SASEGT. The CDR3 covers 17 residues. With V trimmed by 2 bases and J by 5 bases, 11 bases remained unmatched. CDR3 protein: CASSELTGGRINNEQFF. Written as DNA, the CDR3 is TGTGCCAGCAGTGAACTCACGGGCGGGAGGATCAACAATGAGCAGTTCTTC.

Ten or more counts support this clonotype. This chain connects TRBV7-3 to TRBJ2-7; tentative D call: TRBD2 (5 bases). The V end lost 5 bases, the J end lost 5 bases, and 19 bases lay between the germline ends. The germline V gene has CDR1 SGHTA and CDR2 FQGTGA. The CDR3 loop spans 15 amino acids. CDR3: CASSRPGRSPNEQYF. The CDR3 nucleotides read TGTGCCAGCAGCCGACCTGGGAGATCGCCCAACGAGCAGTACTTC.

At least ten counts were recorded for this clonotype. This chain uses TRBV20-1 with TRBJ2-7; 7 nucleotides line up with TRBD1. Trimming removed 0 bases from V and 7 bases from J; junction bases left unmatched: 6. This CDR3 has 13 amino acids. Germline CDR1 is DFQATT and CDR2 is SNEGSKA (reference sequence). CDR3 residues: CSARDRGRREQYF. DNA for the CDR3: TGCAGTGCTAGAGATAGGGGGCGGAGGGAGCAGTACTTC.

The chain carries TRBV4-1 and TRBJ2-1; 13 bases match TRBD2. The germline gives CDR1 MGHRA, CDR2 YSYEKL. CDR3 length: 14 residues. V shed 8 bases and J 8 bases; nucleotides not matched to a gene: 6. This chain's CDR3 is CASRGLAGVYEQFF. In DNA, the CDR3 is TGCGCCAGCCGTGGACTAGCGGGAGTTTATGAGCAGTTCTTC.

This clonotype has ten or more counts. The rearrangement links TRBV2 to TRBJ2-3; 7 positions match TRBD1. After removal of 2 bases from V and 2 bases from J, the junction contained 7 bases not matched to a gene. Per germline, CDR1 SNHLY and CDR2 FYNNEI. CDR3 length: 16 amino acids. In DNA, the CDR3 is TGTGCCAGCAGTGAATTTGAAGGGGGCATCACAGATACGCAGTATTTT. Protein sequence: CASSEFEGGITDTQYF.

This clonotype was counted ten times or more. This chain links TRBV20-1 with TRBJ1-3; possibly TRBD1 for D (5 bases). The germline V and J ends were trimmed by 3 bases and 1 base, with 10 bases remaining between them. The CDR3 runs to 14 residues. Germline V gives CDR1 DFQATT, CDR2 SNEGSKA (reference sequence). The CDR3 region is CSARMAGSGNTIYF. The DNA of the CDR3 is TGCAGTGCTAGGATGGCAGGGTCTGGAAACACCATATATTTT.